This T cell receptor beta chain derives from a study of technical replicates of blood from a handful of donors (dated by TCRdb to about 2017). V and J are truncated by 5 bases and 4 bases respectively, leaving an intervening sequence of 17 bases. The germline V gene encodes CDR1 SEHNR and CDR2 FQNEAQ (reference sequence). From the cysteine up to the phenylalanine, the CDR3 has a length of 15 residues. Just the 45-base CDR3 DNA is kept, in frame starting at base 1. Libraries were made using the immunoSEQ multiplex PCR assay. Held by TCRdb, this immuneACCESS table contains in-frame sequences only and omits some clones. Under half of the omission traces to an unresolved V gene where checked; the cause of the rest is unknown. Counted in this sample were roughly 81,000 clones; around 85% of them appeared once. Roughly 4.8% of the sample comes from the top ten. Notes on this clone: The target of this receptor is not known. There are no base qualities to consult, and no much larger clone falls within one base.

The material sequenced was PBMCs. This receptor chain uses TRBV7-9 and TRBJ1-2, with the D gene not confidently named. The clonotype comes from a human donor in good health. Some clones in this sample may be carry-over from other donors' samples. The DNA is TGTGCCAGCAGCCCGGAGACGGCGTCCTCCTATGGCTACACCTTC. The resulting protein is CASSPETASSYGYTF.